This TCR beta chain originates from a study of cytomegalovirus exposure and HLA in healthy donors. Broader study findings: That first-cohort TCR clusters tended to co-occur in the 120 or so validation repertoires was found in a later analysis. According to reports, the classifier identified cytomegalovirus status with high specificity and sensitivity. Among TCR beta chains, those listed as cytomegalovirus-associated numbered about 150.

The repertoire was sequenced with immunoSEQ multiplex PCR; TCRdb's copy has only in-frame clones and lacks some. Of more than 300,000 clones listed, approximately 90% are singletons. Trimming left V 7 bases short and J 1 base short, with 11 bases between. Germline CDR1 SGHNT, CDR2 YYREEE (reference sequence). This CDR3 region has 14 residues. As to this clone: What it recognizes is unknown.

The V call is TRBV5-4, the J call TRBJ2-2, with a tentative D call TRBD1 (6 bases). Sequencing was done on a sample of PBMCs. This receptor was identified in a woman under 30 in good health and CMV-seronegative. CDR3 protein: CASRGQQNTGELFF. The DNA for the CDR3 is TGTGCCAGCCGAGGACAGCAGAACACCGGGGAGCTGTTTTTT.